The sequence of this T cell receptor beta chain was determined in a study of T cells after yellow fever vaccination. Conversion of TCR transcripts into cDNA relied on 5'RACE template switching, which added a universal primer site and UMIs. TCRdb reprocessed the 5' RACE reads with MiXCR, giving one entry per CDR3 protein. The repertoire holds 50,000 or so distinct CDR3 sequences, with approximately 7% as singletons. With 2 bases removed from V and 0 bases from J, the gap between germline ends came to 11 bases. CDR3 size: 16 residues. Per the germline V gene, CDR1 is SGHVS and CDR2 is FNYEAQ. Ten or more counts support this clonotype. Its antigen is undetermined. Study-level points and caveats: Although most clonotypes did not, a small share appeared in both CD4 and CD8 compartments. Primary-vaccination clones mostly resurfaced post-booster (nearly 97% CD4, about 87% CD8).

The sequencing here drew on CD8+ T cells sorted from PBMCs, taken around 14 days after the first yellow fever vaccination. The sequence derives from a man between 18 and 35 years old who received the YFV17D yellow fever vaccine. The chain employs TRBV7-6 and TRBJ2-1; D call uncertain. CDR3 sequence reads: CASSLSLQSSYNEQFF. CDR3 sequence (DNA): TGTGCCAGCAGCTTATCACTTCAGAGCTCCTACAATGAGCAGTTCTTC.